One sample yielded the 30 T cell receptor beta chains listed below, sequenced in a study of tumor-infiltrating lymphocytes in glioblastoma multiforme. TCRB libraries came from RNA via three nested multiplex PCR rounds. TCRdb recomputed calls from the multiplex PCR reads with MiXCR, one row per CDR3 protein. The table lists under 35,000 distinct CDR3 sequences, 60% to 75% of them singletons. The specimen sequenced was brain tumor tissue. Every receptor here comes from a male donor with glioblastoma.

As regards this clonotype: This clone may be a read error of a much larger clone one base away. The chain links TRBV28 to TRBJ1-4, with a possible D match to TRBD1 (5 bases). The CDR3 loop spans 16 amino acids. Germline V gene lookup returns CDR1 MDHEN and CDR2 SYDVKM. DNA for the CDR3: TGTGCCAGGAGTTCGGGGACTGGTCGGGAAAGTGAAAAACTGTTTTTT. This translates into CARSSGTGRESEKLFF.

Turning to this clonotype: This likely comes from a read error, as the CDR3 has no conserved phenylalanine or tryptophan at its end. CDR3 coding DNA: TGCGCCAGCAGCTTTGGACTAGCGCAGGGGTTGGCCAAAAACATTCAGTACGTC. Translation: CASSFGLAQGLAKNIQYV. The chain links TRBV5-1 to TRBJ2-4; 9 nucleotides line up with TRBD2. The J segment lost 1 base and the V segment lost 2 bases, leaving 10 bases of the junction unmatched. CDR1 SGHRS and CDR2 YFSETQ come from the germline V gene. This CDR3 spans 18 amino acids.

To note about this clonotype: The conserved phenylalanine or tryptophan normally closing the CDR3 is absent here, so this likely arose from a read error. The rearrangement joins TRBV29-1 to TRBJ2-1, with unresolved D. The V end was cut by 7 bases, the J end by 3 bases, with 19 bases between. Germline loops: CDR1 SQVTM, CDR2 ANQGSEA. There are 15 residues in the CDR3. CDR3 protein: CSELTLSAIYNEQFC. DNA for the CDR3: TGCAGCGAATTAACACTCTCAGCCATCTACAATGAGCAGTTCTGC.

This clonotype has a handful of counts. The gene calls are TRBV20-1 and TRBJ1-1; a possible D gene is TRBD1 (6 bases). V lost 1 base to trimming and J lost 1 base, with 10 bases between them. Germline CDR1 DFQATT, CDR2 SNEGSKA (reference sequence). CDR3 length equals 14 residues. The CDR3 coding sequence is TGCAGTGCTAGAGTTGCCAGGGGGAACACTGAAGCTTTCTTT. Its translation: CSARVARGNTEAFF.

The chain has TRBV4-1 and TRBJ2-7; possible D gene TRBD2, 5 bases. CDR1 is MGHRA, CDR2 YSYEKL, per germline. The V end lost 0 bases, the J end lost 7 bases, and 22 bases lay between the germline ends. The CDR3 extends over 17 amino acids. The CDR3 nucleotides are TGCGCCAGCAGCCAAGATCCGTCTGCTAACGGGAATTATGAGCAGTACTTC. As protein: CASSQDPSANGNYEQYF.

About this clonotype: The germline gene is not matched at one end of the junction; a read error may be the cause. V gene TRBV12-3 or TRBV12-4 combines with J gene TRBJ2-2; TRBD2 agrees at 7 bases. This CDR3 contains 16 residues. In DNA, the CDR3 is TGTGCCAGCTGTTTAAGGTCTAGCGGAAACACCGGGGAGCTGTTTTTC. Translated, it gives CASCLRSSGNTGELFF.

This chain uses TRBV6-5 with TRBJ2-3, with 7 bases that match TRBD1. CDR3 length: 14 residues. From germline, CDR1 is MNHEY and CDR2 SVGAGI. This CDR3 reads CVGNLDRFTDTQYF. The CDR3 region has the DNA TGTGTCGGCAACTTGGACAGGTTCACAGATACGCAGTATTTT.

This chain uses TRBV20-1 with TRBJ2-3; D unresolved. V dropped 6 bases and J dropped 1 base, with 20 bases sitting between them. The V gene's germline CDR1 is DFQATT and CDR2 SNEGSKA (reference sequence). This CDR3 has 16 residues. The chain's CDR3 is CSACEVAIWGTDTQYF. Here the CDR3 DNA reads TGCAGTGCATGTGAGGTAGCCATTTGGGGCACAGATACGCAGTATTTT.

This clonotype has more than one count but fewer than ten. The chain is built from TRBV11-3 and TRBJ2-3; no reliable D call. This CDR3 comprises 13 residues. The germline V gene has CDR1 SGHNT and CDR2 YENEEA. V was pared by 1 base and J by 2 bases, with 4 bases between. CDR3 bases: TGTGCCAGCAGCTTAGCCCCCACAGATACGCAGTATTTT. This encodes CASSLAPTDTQYF.

This clonotype was observed a handful of times. It may be a read error: a sequence one base away is much more abundant. The chain carries TRBV5-6 and TRBJ1-1; D is uncertain. The CDR3 loop spans 13 amino acids. Per germline, CDR1 SGHDT and CDR2 YYEEEE. Trimming cost V 0 bases and J 4 bases, with 7 bases left between them. CDR3 region: CASSLGGPTEAFF. The CDR3 DNA reads TGTGCCAGCAGCTTGGGAGGGCCCACTGAAGCTTTCTTT. The variable domain in full, completed from reference TRBV5-6 and TRBJ1-1, reads DAGVTQSPTHLIKTRGQQVTLRCSPKSGHDTVSWYQQALGQGPQFIFQYYEEEERQRGNFPDRFSGHQFPNYSSELNVNALLLGDSALYLCASSLGGPTEAFFGQGTRLTVV.

Points on this clonotype: A much bigger clone sits one base away, suggesting this may be a read error. The V and J genes are TRBV29-1 and TRBJ2-1, with 7 bases aligning to TRBD2. The closer fit of TRBJ2-7 to the DNA end suggests the J call may be wrong. Germline V gene lookup returns CDR1 SQVTM and CDR2 ANQGSEA. The CDR3 extends over 13 amino acids. CDR3 in DNA: TGCAGCGTTGTACTAGCGTCGGGGAATGAGCAGTACTTC. Its translation is CSVVLASGNEQYF.

Of note for this clonotype: Given the absence of the conserved phenylalanine or tryptophan at the CDR3 end, a read error is likely. The chain recombines TRBV12-3 or TRBV12-4 with TRBJ2-3; 7 bases line up with TRBD1. V dropped 5 bases and J dropped 0; count of bases not matched to a gene: 5. CDR3 length: 15 amino acids. The CDR3 protein is CASSNRGPSTDTQYL. The CDR3 DNA is TGTGCCAGCAGTAACAGGGGTCCCAGCACAGATACGCAGTATTTG.

This clonotype was observed a handful of times. The rearrangement links TRBV19 to TRBJ2-7; 13 bases are shared with TRBD2. CDR1 is LNHDA and CDR2 is SQIVND in the germline V gene (reference sequence). V gave up 5 bases and J gave up 3 bases; unmatched junction bases: 7. CDR3 size: 16 residues. The CDR3, as DNA: TGTGCCAGTAGTGGGGGGACTAGCGGGATGGACTACGAGCAGTACTTC. Protein sequence: CASSGGTSGMDYEQYF.

The chain is built from TRBV29-1 and TRBJ2-1; either TRBD1 or TRBD2 may supply D (5 bases each). Germline CDR1 SQVTM, CDR2 ANQGSEA. The CDR3 runs 14 residues. The CDR3 sequence: CGAPSGLSAGEQFF. CDR3 DNA sequence: TGCGGCGCTCCCTCGGGGCTCTCGGCAGGGGAGCAGTTCTTC.

Details on this clonotype: Since no conserved phenylalanine or tryptophan closes the CDR3, a read error is the likely cause. This chain's CDR3 is CATSGGGRPSTDTQYL. The CDR3 nucleotides are TGTGCCACCAGTGGTGGGGGGAGACCTAGCACAGATACGCAGTATTTA. J is TRBJ2-3 and V is TRBV24-1; D is possibly TRBD2 (6 bases). CDR1 is KGHDR, CDR2 SFDVKD, per germline. The CDR3 length is 16 residues. V was pared by 5 bases and J by 0 bases, with 14 bases between.

This clonotype was detected only once. The germline gene is not matched at one end of the junction; a read error may be the cause. V is TRBV5-6 and J is TRBJ2-5; D not certain. Germline loops: CDR1 SGHDT, CDR2 YYEEEE. The length of the CDR3 is 11 residues. The CDR3 region is CASSLDQTQYF. The CDR3, as DNA: TGTGCCAGCAGCTTGGACCAGACCCAATACTTC.

CDR3 coding DNA: TGCGCCAGCAGTCCCAGGATAGGGAGGTTTTCAACTAATGAAAAACTGTTTTTT. Its translation is CASSPRIGRFSTNEKLFF. V usage is TRBV4-1 and J usage is TRBJ1-4, with D unclear. This CDR3 comprises 18 residues. The V gene lost 6 bases and the J gene lost 0 bases, with 20 bases spanning the gap. Germline V gene data show CDR1 as MGHRA and CDR2 as YSYEKL.

For this clonotype: A clone one base away is much larger, so this may be a read error. The J gene is TRBJ1-1, the V gene TRBV4-1; D is uncertain. CDR3 length equals 14 residues. CDR1 and CDR2 (germline): MGHRA, YSYEKL. CDR3: CASSQDPGNTEALF. The CDR3 DNA reads TGCGCCAGCAGCCAAGACCCGGGGAACACTGAAGCTCTCTTT.

The chain carries TRBV24-1 and TRBJ2-2, with 7 bases lining up with TRBD2. The CDR3 spans 15 residues. Trimming at V came to 9 bases and at J to 8 bases, leaving 14 bases not matched to a gene. The V gene's germline CDR1 is KGHDR and CDR2 SFDVKD. DNA of the CDR3: TGTGCCACCGAATCTAGGGAGGGAACCACTGGGGAGCTGTTTTTT. Residues: CATESREGTTGELFF.

Comments on this clonotype: With a much larger clone just one base away, this may be a read error. The chain is built from TRBV5-1 and TRBJ1-1; the D gene is possibly TRBD1 (5 bases). Trimming took 4 bases from V and 7 from J, leaving 17 bases between them. The germline CDR1 and CDR2 sequences are SGHRS and YFSETQ. The CDR3 is made up of 14 amino acids. The CDR3 region is CASSTPGTKGEAFF. DNA of the CDR3: TGCGCCAGCAGCACACCCGGGACGAAGGGTGAAGCTTTCTTT.

V is TRBV13 and J is TRBJ1-1; D remains unclear. Germline-derived CDR1 and CDR2 are PRHDT and FYEKMQ (reference sequence). Trimming took off 5 bases at V and 10 bases at J, with 17 bases between the two ends. The CDR3 covers 13 residues. CDR3 DNA: TGTGCCAGCAGCCCAGAGGCAGTCTCTGTAGCTTTCTTT. Protein product: CASSPEAVSVAFF.

Remarks on this clonotype: With a much larger clone just one base away, this may be a read error. V usage is TRBV6-5 and J usage is TRBJ1-5; tentatively, D is TRBD1 (6 bases). Looked up from germline, CDR1 is MNHEY and CDR2 is SVGAGI. The CDR3 has 13 residues. The CDR3 coding sequence is TGTGCCAGCGGTGCGACAGGTAATCATCCCCAGCATTTT. Protein product: CASGATGNHPQHF.

For this clonotype: Since a much larger clone is just one base distant, this may be a read error. This chain connects TRBV30 to TRBJ2-2, with D perhaps given as TRBD1 or TRBD2 (5 bases each). This CDR3 contains 14 residues. CDR1 and CDR2 (germline): GTSNPN, SVGIG (reference sequence). CDR3 in DNA: TGTGCCTGGAGGACCCAGGGAAACACCGGGGAGCTGTCTTTT. Protein sequence: CAWRTQGNTGELSF. Full variable domain (remainder filled in from reference TRBV30 and TRBJ2-2): SQTIHQWPATLVQPVGSPLSLECTVEGTSNPNLYWYRQAAGRGLQLLFYSVGIGQISSEVPQNLSASRPQDRQFILSSKKLLLSDSGFYLCAWRTQGNTGELSFGEGSRLTVL.

This clonotype has a count of ten or more. The chain recombines TRBV12-3 or TRBV12-4 with TRBJ2-3; the match to TRBD1 covers 7 bases. V trimming: 5 bases; J trimming: 3 bases; junction bases outside the gene matches: 11. The CDR3 totals 16 residues. The CDR3, as DNA: TGTGCCAGCAGTCCCTCTTGGACAGGCTGGACAGATACGCAGTATTTT. This gives the protein CASSPSWTGWTDTQYF.

On this clonotype itself: The germline gene is not matched at one end of the junction; a read error may be the cause. The chain is built from TRBV29-1 and TRBJ1-6; TRBD1 is a possible D gene (5 bases). The germline CDR1 and CDR2 sequences are SQVTM and ANQGSEA. The CDR3 is made up of 13 amino acids. The CDR3 is CSVARDGELPLRF. The CDR3 DNA reads as TGCAGCGTTGCCAGGGACGGAGAATTACCCCTCCGCTTT.

Points on this clonotype: This sequence may be a read error, since a much larger clone differs from it by one base. The rearrangement uses TRBV20-1 and TRBJ2-1; TRBD2 matches at 11 bases. CDR3 length: 12 residues. Per germline, CDR1 DFQATT and CDR2 SNEGSKA (reference sequence). CDR3: CSASSGRVERSF. CDR3 DNA: TGCAGTGCTAGTAGCGGGAGGGTGGAGCGGTCCTTC.

About this clonotype: One junction end disagrees with the germline gene, perhaps due to a read error. The chain couples TRBV7-8 to TRBJ1-1; D is unclear. CDR1 and CDR2 from the germline V gene are SGHVS and FQNEAQ. The CDR3 totals 12 residues. DNA for the CDR3: TGTGCCACCAGCTTATGGGACACTGAAGCTTTCTTT. Translating it yields CATSLWDTEAFF.

This sequence joins TRBV10-3 and TRBJ1-2; no clear D gene. The V end lost 2 bases, the J end lost 9 bases, and 13 bases lay between the germline ends. The CDR3 loop spans 13 amino acids. Per the germline V gene, CDR1 is ENHRY and CDR2 is SYGVKD. The CDR3 sequence is CAISEPVDHSYTF. The CDR3, as DNA: TGTGCCATCAGTGAGCCGGTGGACCATAGCTACACCTTC.

About this clonotype itself: One end of the junction is discordant with germline, which a read error may explain. The chain employs TRBV6-1 and TRBJ2-1; D tentatively reads TRBD1 or TRBD2 (5 bases each). The CDR3 runs 15 residues. CDR1 is MNHNS and CDR2 is SASEGT in the germline V gene. In DNA, the CDR3 is TGTGCCATCAGTGTCGGGACCCGGAGTCGTGATGAGCAGTTCTTC. Protein product: CAISVGTRSRDEQFF.

As concerns this clonotype: A junction boundary mismatches the germline segment, possibly from a read error. The chain couples TRBV7-9 to TRBJ1-6, with TRBD1 as a possible D gene (6 bases). From germline, CDR1 is SEHNR and CDR2 FQNEAQ (reference sequence). The CDR3 is 14 residues long. The CDR3 is CASSKGGFNSPLRF. The CDR3, as DNA: TGTGCCAGCAGCAAGGGGGGATTTAATTCACCCCTCCGCTTT.